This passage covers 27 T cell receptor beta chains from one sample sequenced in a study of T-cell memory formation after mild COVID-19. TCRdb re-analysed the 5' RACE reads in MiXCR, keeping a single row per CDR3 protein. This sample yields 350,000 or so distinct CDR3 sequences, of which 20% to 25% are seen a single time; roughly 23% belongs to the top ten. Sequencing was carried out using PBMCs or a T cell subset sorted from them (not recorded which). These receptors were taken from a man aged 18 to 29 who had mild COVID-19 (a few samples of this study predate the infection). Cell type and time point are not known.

The CDR3 reads CASSEGSHTQYF. CDR3 DNA sequence: TGTGCCAGCAGCGAGGGATCTCATACGCAGTATTTT. The gene calls are TRBV5-6 and TRBJ2-3; D might be TRBD2 (5 bases). Germline V lookup: CDR1 SGHDT, CDR2 YYEEEE. Deletions cut 4 bases from V and 7 bases from J, with 10 bases between. The CDR3 covers 12 residues.

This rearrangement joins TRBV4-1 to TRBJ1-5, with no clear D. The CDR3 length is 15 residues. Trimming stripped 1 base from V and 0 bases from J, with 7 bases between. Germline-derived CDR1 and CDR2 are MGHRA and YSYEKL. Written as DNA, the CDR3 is TGCGCCAGCAGCCAAGTGTCTGATAGCAATCAGCCCCAGCATTTT. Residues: CASSQVSDSNQPQHF.

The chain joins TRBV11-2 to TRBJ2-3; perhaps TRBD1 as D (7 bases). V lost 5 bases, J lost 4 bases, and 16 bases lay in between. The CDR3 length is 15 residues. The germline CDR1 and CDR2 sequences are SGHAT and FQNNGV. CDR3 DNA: TGTGCCAGCAGCGCGGGTGGGGGGACAGCAGATACGCAGTATTTT. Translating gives CASSAGGGTADTQYF.

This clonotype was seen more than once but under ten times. CDR3 protein: CSPLEDLGPDTQYF. The CDR3 DNA follows: TGCAGTCCTCTGGAGGACCTGGGCCCAGATACGCAGTATTTT. This chain connects TRBV20-1 to TRBJ2-3, with D possibly matching TRBD2 (5 bases). With 8 bases removed from V and 4 bases from J, the gap between germline ends came to 19 bases. This CDR3 contains 14 residues. Germline V lookup: CDR1 DFQATT, CDR2 SNEGSKA (reference sequence).

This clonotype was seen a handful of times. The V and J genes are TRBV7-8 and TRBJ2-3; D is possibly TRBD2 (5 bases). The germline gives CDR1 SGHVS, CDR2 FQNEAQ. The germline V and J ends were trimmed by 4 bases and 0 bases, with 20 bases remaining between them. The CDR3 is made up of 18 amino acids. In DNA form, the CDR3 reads TGTGCCAGCAGCTCATGGGCGCGTGGAGGATCTAGCACAGATACGCAGTATTTT. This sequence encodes CASSSWARGGSSTDTQYF.

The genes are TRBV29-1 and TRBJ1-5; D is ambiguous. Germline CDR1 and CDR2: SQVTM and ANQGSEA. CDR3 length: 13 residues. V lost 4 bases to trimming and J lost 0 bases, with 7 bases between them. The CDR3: CSVGQNSNQPQHF. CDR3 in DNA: TGCAGCGTTGGTCAGAATAGCAATCAGCCCCAGCATTTT.

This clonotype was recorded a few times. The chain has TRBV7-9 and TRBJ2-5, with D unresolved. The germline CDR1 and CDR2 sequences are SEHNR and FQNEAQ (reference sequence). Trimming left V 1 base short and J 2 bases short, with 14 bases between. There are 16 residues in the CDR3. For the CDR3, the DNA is TGTGCCAGCAGCTTAGGGATAGGCGGAGAACAAGAGACCCAGTACTTC. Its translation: CASSLGIGGEQETQYF.

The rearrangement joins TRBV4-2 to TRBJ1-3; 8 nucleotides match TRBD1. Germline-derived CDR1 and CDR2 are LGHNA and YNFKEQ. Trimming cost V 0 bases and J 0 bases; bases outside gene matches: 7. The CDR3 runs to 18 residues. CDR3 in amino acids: CASSQEAQGAFSGNTIYF. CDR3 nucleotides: TGTGCCAGCAGCCAAGAAGCGCAGGGGGCCTTCTCTGGAAACACCATATATTTT.

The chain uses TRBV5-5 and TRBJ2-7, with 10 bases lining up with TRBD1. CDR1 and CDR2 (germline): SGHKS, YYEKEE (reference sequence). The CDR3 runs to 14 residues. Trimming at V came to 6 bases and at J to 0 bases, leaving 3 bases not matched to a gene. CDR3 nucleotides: TGTGCCAGCACCCGGGACAGGGGCTCCTACGAGCAGTACTTC. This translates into CASTRDRGSYEQYF.

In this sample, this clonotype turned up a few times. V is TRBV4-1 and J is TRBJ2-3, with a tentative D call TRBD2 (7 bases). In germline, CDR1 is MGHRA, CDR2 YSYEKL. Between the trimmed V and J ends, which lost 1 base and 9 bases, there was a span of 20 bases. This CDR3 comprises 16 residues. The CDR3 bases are TGCGCCAGCAGCCAAGCCGAGGCGGGGGCCGCGGGGACGCAGTATTTT. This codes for CASSQAEAGAAGTQYF.

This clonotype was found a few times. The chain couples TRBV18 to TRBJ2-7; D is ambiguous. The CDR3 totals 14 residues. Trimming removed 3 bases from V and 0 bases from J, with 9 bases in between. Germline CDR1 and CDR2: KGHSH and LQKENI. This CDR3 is CASSPRGSSYEQYV. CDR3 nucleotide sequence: TGTGCCAGCTCACCCCGTGGTAGCTCCTACGAGCAGTACGTC.

Written as DNA, the CDR3 is TGTGCCAGCAGTCCGAACTCACCCCACGAGGGGGGCTACACCTTC. Translation: CASSPNSPHEGGYTF. This chain uses TRBV7-3 with TRBJ1-2, with D perhaps TRBD1 (5 bases). CDR1 and CDR2 (germline): SGHTA, FQGTGA. CDR3 length equals 15 residues. V gave up 6 bases and J gave up 8 bases, with 22 bases separating them.

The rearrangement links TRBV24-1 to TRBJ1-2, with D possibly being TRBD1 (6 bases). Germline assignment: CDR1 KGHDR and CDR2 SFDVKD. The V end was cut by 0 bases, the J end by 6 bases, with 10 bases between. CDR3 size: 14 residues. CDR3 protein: CATSDLLQGNGYTF. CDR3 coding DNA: TGTGCCACCAGTGATTTGCTACAGGGAAATGGCTACACCTTC.

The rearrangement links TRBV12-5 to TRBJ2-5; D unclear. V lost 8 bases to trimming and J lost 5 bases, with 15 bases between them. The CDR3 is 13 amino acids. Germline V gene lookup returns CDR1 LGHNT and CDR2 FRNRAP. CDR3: CASTFGLMETQYF. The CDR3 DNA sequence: TGTGCTAGTACGTTTGGGCTAATGGAGACCCAGTACTTC.

The DNA for the CDR3 is TGCGCCAGCAGCTTGGGATACCCCCCGGGATACTCGCATGGAGATACGCAGTATTTT. As protein: CASSLGYPPGYSHGDTQYF. The chain has TRBV5-1 and TRBJ2-3; TRBD2 is a possible D gene (5 bases). Germline lookup yields CDR1 SGHRS and CDR2 YFSETQ. This CDR3 has 19 residues. The V end lost 0 bases, the J end lost 5 bases, and 25 bases lay between the germline ends.

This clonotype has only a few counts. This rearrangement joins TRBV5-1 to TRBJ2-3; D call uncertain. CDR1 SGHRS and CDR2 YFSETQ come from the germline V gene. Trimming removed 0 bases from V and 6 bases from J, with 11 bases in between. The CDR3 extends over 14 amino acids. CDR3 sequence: CASSLAAPRDTQYF. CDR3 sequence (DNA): TGCGCCAGCAGCTTGGCGGCCCCACGGGATACGCAGTATTTT.

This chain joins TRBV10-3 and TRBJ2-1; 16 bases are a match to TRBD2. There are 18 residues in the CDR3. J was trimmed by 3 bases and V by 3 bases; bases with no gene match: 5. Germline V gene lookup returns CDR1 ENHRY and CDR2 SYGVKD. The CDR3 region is CAISDGTSGGAFYNEQFF. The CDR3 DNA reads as TGTGCCATCAGTGACGGGACTAGCGGGGGGGCCTTCTACAATGAGCAGTTCTTC.

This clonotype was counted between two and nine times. The CDR3 spells CSARDYRGNTEAFF. The CDR3 nucleotides read TGCAGTGCTAGAGATTACAGGGGGAACACTGAAGCTTTCTTT. The rearrangement links TRBV20-1 to TRBJ1-1; 7 bases map to TRBD1. V shed 0 bases and J 1 base; nucleotides not matched to a gene: 2. CDR3 size: 14 residues. Germline-derived CDR1 and CDR2 are DFQATT and SNEGSKA (reference sequence).

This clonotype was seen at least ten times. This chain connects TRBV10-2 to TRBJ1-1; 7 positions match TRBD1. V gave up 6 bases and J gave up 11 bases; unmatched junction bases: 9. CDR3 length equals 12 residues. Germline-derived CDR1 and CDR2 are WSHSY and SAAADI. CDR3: CASSPRGFRAFF. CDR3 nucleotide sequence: TGCGCCAGCAGCCCCAGGGGGTTTAGGGCTTTCTTT.

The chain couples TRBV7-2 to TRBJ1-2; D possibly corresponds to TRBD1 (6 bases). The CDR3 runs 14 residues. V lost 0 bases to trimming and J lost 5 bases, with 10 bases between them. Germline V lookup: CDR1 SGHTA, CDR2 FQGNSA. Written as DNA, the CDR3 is TGTGCCAGCAGCTTAGCGTGGGGGGCTTATGGCTACACCTTC. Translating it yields CASSLAWGAYGYTF.

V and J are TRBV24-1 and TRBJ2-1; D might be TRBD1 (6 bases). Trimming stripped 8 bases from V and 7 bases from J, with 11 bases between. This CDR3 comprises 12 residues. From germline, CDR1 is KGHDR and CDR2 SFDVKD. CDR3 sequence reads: CATKGDTNEQFF. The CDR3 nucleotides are TGTGCCACCAAGGGGGACACTAATGAGCAGTTCTTC.

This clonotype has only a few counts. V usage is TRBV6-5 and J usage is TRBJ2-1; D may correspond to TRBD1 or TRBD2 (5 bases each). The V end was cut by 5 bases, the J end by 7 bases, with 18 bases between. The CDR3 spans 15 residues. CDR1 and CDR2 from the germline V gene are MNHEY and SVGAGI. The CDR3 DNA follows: TGTGCCAGCAGTCAACAAGAGGGACCGTGGAATGAGCAGTTCTTC. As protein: CASSQQEGPWNEQFF.

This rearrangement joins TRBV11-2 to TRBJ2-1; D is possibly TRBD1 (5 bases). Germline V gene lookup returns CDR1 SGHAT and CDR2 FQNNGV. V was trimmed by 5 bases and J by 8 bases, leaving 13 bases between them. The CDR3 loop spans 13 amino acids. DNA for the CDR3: TGTGCCAGCAGCCCAGGGCTCCAACATGAGCAGTTCTTC. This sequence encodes CASSPGLQHEQFF.

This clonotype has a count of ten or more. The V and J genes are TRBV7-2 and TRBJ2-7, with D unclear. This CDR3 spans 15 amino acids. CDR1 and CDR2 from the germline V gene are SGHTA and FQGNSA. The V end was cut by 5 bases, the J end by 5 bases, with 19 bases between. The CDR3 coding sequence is TGTGCCAGCAGCCCCTCCGCCATCCGCAGTCACGAGCAGTACTTC. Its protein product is CASSPSAIRSHEQYF.

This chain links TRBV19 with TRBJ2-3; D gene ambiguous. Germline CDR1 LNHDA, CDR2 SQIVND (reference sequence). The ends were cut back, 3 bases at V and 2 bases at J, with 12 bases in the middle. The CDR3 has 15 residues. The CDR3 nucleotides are TGTGCCAGTAGTATGGGTCCAGGCTTCACAGATACGCAGTATTTT. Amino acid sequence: CASSMGPGFTDTQYF. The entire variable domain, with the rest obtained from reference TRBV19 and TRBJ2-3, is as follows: DGGITQSPKYLFRKEGQNVTLSCEQNLNHDAMYWYRQDPGQGLRLIYYSQIVNDFQKGDIAEGYSVSREKKESFPLTVTSAQKNPTAFYLCASSMGPGFTDTQYFGPGTRLTVL.

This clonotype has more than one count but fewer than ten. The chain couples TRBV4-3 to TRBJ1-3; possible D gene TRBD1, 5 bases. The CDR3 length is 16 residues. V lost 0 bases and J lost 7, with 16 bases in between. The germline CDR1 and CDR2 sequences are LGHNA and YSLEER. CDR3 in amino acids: CASSQDSVGGRNTIYF. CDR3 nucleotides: TGCGCCAGCAGCCAAGACTCCGTCGGGGGTCGGAACACCATATATTTT.

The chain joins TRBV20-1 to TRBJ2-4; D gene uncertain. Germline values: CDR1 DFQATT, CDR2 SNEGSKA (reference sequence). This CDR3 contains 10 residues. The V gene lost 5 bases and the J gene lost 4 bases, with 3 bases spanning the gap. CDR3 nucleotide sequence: TGCAGTGCTGCAAAAAACATTCAGTACTTC. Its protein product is CSAAKNIQYF.